One and the same sample provided the 31 T cell receptor beta chains below, sequenced in a study of blood T cell repertoires in COVID-19. The table came from immunoSEQ multiplex PCR; TCRdb's copy has only in-frame clones and leaves some out. Among 120,000 or so clones, 85% were seen once, and the ten largest hold 5% to 8%. What was sequenced was peripheral blood. The receptors stem from a man aged 80 or over with active or convalescent COVID-19.

The chain employs TRBV5-1 and TRBJ2-1; 10 bases fit TRBD2. The trim removed 3 bases at V and 6 bases at J, leaving 9 bases unmatched. The CDR3 contains 16 residues. Germline CDR1 and CDR2: SGHRS and YFSETQ. Here the CDR3 DNA reads TGCGCCAGCAGCTCGGGAGCAGCGGGGGGGCCCAATGAGCAGTTCTTC. It yields the protein CASSSGAAGGPNEQFF.

The chain couples TRBV5-1 to TRBJ1-2, with TRBD1 matching 7 bases. CDR1 is SGHRS, CDR2 YFSETQ, per germline. V shed 0 bases and J 2 bases; nucleotides not matched to a gene: 4. This CDR3 has 15 residues. In DNA, the CDR3 is TGCGCCAGCAGCTTGGGGACAGGCAGAAACTATGGCTACACCTTC. It is translated as CASSLGTGRNYGYTF.

The rearrangement links TRBV7-9 to TRBJ2-6; 10 bases map to TRBD2. V lost 3 bases and J lost 0; bases outside the gene matches: 2. The CDR3 is 17 residues long. From germline, CDR1 is SEHNR and CDR2 FQNEAQ (reference sequence). Written as DNA, the CDR3 is TGTGCCAGCAGCTTTAGCGGGGGGAGCTCTGGGGCCAACGTCCTGACTTTC. Protein: CASSFSGGSSGANVLTF. The full variable domain, rest sourced from reference TRBV7-9 and TRBJ2-6, is DTGVSQNPRHKITKRGQNVTFRCDPISEHNRLYWYRQTLGQGPEFLTYFQNEAQLEKSRLLSDRFSAERPKGSFSTLEIQRTEQGDSAMYLCASSFSGGSSGANVLTFGAGSRLTVL.

The chain joins TRBV5-6 to TRBJ1-2, with D perhaps matching TRBD1 (6 bases). The CDR3 has 14 residues. Trimming took 1 base from V and 3 from J, leaving 10 bases between them. CDR1 SGHDT and CDR2 YYEEEE come from the germline V gene. In DNA, the CDR3 is TGTGCCAGCAGCTTGCAGGGGTTTTACTATGGCTACACCTTC. Protein: CASSLQGFYYGYTF. Full variable domain (missing parts from reference TRBV5-6 and TRBJ1-2): DAGVTQSPTHLIKTRGQQVTLRCSPKSGHDTVSWYQQALGQGPQFIFQYYEEEERQRGNFPDRFSGHQFPNYSSELNVNALLLGDSALYLCASSLQGFYYGYTFGSGTRLTVV.

For the CDR3, the DNA is TGCGCCAGCAGCTTCATAGCGGGAGGCCGCTACAATGAGCAGTTCTTC. Amino acid sequence: CASSFIAGGRYNEQFF. V usage is TRBV5-1 and J usage is TRBJ2-1; 10 bases align to TRBD2. The J segment lost 3 bases and the V segment lost 2 bases, leaving 5 bases of the junction unmatched. The CDR3 has 16 residues. Germline assignment: CDR1 SGHRS and CDR2 YFSETQ.

This clone appeared once. The chain uses TRBV6-5 and TRBJ2-5, with 13 bases fitting TRBD2. The trim removed 4 bases at V and 4 bases at J, leaving 3 bases unmatched. Germline assignment: CDR1 MNHEY and CDR2 SVGAGI. This CDR3 comprises 15 residues. The CDR3 loop is CASSWGLAGTETQYF. In DNA, the CDR3 is TGTGCCAGCAGTTGGGGACTAGCGGGAACAGAGACCCAGTACTTC.

The J gene is TRBJ2-7, the V gene TRBV7-8; no clear D gene. With 0 bases removed from V and 3 bases from J, the gap between germline ends came to 6 bases. This CDR3 comprises 13 residues. Germline-derived CDR1 and CDR2 are SGHVS and FQNEAQ. The CDR3 DNA reads as TGTGCCAGCAGCTTAGCCGCCGGCTACGAGCAGTACTTC. Its protein is CASSLAAGYEQYF. The variable domain in full, with the rest retrieved from reference TRBV7-8 and TRBJ2-7, is GAGVSQSPRYKVAKRGQDVALRCDPISGHVSLFWYQQALGQGPEFLTYFQNEAQLDKSGLPSDRFFAERPEGSVSTLKIQRTQQEDSAVYLCASSLAAGYEQYFGPGTRLTVT.

This clone was observed a single time. J is TRBJ1-6 and V is TRBV18; D gene uncertain. CDR1 is KGHSH and CDR2 is LQKENI in the germline V gene. Trimming cost V 3 bases and J 0 bases, with 15 bases left between them. The CDR3 is 18 amino acids. The CDR3 DNA reads as TGTGCCAGCTCACCCCGGGGTCAAAGCAACTCCTATAATTCACCCCTCCACTTT. This codes for CASSPRGQSNSYNSPLHF.

The V and J genes are TRBV7-3 and TRBJ2-1, with D perhaps matching TRBD2 (5 bases). The V end was cut by 4 bases, the J end by 0 bases, with 13 bases between. The CDR3 covers 16 residues. Germline V gives CDR1 SGHTA, CDR2 FQGTGA. The CDR3 DNA reads TGTGCCAGCAGCTCTCTAGCTGGAAGCTCCTACAATGAGCAGTTCTTC. It specifies CASSSLAGSSYNEQFF.

The chain recombines TRBV28 with TRBJ1-5; TRBD1 agrees at 8 bases. The CDR3 is made up of 16 amino acids. Germline lookup yields CDR1 MDHEN and CDR2 SYDVKM. V lost 5 bases to trimming and J lost 6 bases; unmatched junction nucleotides: 12. The CDR3 spells CASSLPSGTGRQPQHF. The CDR3 DNA reads as TGTGCCAGCAGTCTGCCATCTGGGACAGGACGTCAGCCCCAGCATTTT.

The rearrangement uses TRBV7-9 and TRBJ1-3, with TRBD1 matching 10 bases. V shed 3 bases, J shed 2 bases, and the junction held 1 base outside the gene matches. The CDR3 sequence is 15 residues long. Germline V CDR1 and CDR2: SEHNR, FQNEAQ (reference sequence). The CDR3: CASSFGTGAGNTIYF. The CDR3 DNA follows: TGTGCCAGCAGCTTCGGGACAGGGGCTGGAAACACCATATATTTT.

The chain is built from TRBV29-1 and TRBJ2-3, with TRBD1 matching over 9 bases. The CDR3 spans 15 residues. V shed 1 base, J shed 1 base, and the junction held 3 bases outside the gene matches. The germline gives CDR1 SQVTM, CDR2 ANQGSEA. CDR3 bases: TGCAGCGTTGAAGTATGGGACAGGGGCACAGATACGCAGTATTTT. This sequence encodes CSVEVWDRGTDTQYF.

The J gene is TRBJ2-5, the V gene TRBV3-1 (or the pseudogene TRBV3-2), with a possible D match to TRBD2 (5 bases). The germline V gene encodes CDR1 LGHDT and CDR2 YNNKEL (reference sequence). With 5 bases removed from V and 1 base from J, the gap between germline ends came to 11 bases. CDR3 length: 14 amino acids. CDR3 in amino acids: CASSKGLAQETQYF. In nucleotides, the CDR3 is TGTGCCAGCAGCAAAGGGCTAGCCCAAGAGACCCAGTACTTC.

CDR3 residues: CASSPGTGGAVVSPLHF. The CDR3 nucleotides are TGTGCCAGCTCACCTGGGACAGGGGGCGCGGTGGTCTCACCCCTCCACTTT. The chain couples TRBV18 to TRBJ1-6, with 12 nucleotides matching TRBD1. This CDR3 contains 17 residues. Germline V gene lookup returns CDR1 KGHSH and CDR2 LQKENI. J gave up 10 bases and V 3 bases, and 10 bases lay outside the gene matches.

This clone has more than one count but fewer than ten. CDR3 DNA: TGTGCCAGCAGCTTAGATAGCGGGGGCGCCTACGAGCAGTACTTC. The encoded protein is CASSLDSGGAYEQYF. The rearrangement links TRBV7-7 to TRBJ2-7; 9 bases line up with TRBD2. This CDR3 region has 15 residues. V dropped 1 base and J dropped 2; count of bases not matched to a gene: 3. Looked up from germline, CDR1 is SSHAT and CDR2 is FNYEAQ (reference sequence). The full variable domain, rest sourced from reference TRBV7-7 and TRBJ2-7, is GAGVSQSPRYKVTKRGQDVTLRCDPISSHATLYWYQQALGQGPEFLTYFNYEAQPDKSGLPSDRFSAERPEGSISTLTIQRTEQRDSAMYRCASSLDSGGAYEQYFGPGTRLTVT.

V and J are TRBV7-2 and TRBJ2-7; D not resolved. There are 14 residues in the CDR3. V gave up 0 bases and J gave up 2 bases, with 8 bases separating them. Germline V gene lookup returns CDR1 SGHTA and CDR2 FQGNSA. Here the CDR3 reads CASSLARQTYEQYF. The CDR3 DNA is TGTGCCAGCAGCTTAGCTCGTCAGACCTACGAGCAGTACTTC.

The J gene is TRBJ2-5, the V gene TRBV20-1, with D perhaps TRBD2 (5 bases). CDR1 is DFQATT, CDR2 SNEGSKA, per germline (reference sequence). There are 15 residues in the CDR3. The ends were cut back, 3 bases at V and 4 bases at J, with 18 bases in the middle. The CDR3 protein is CSASERLGRGETQYF. The CDR3 nucleotides read TGCAGTGCTAGTGAGAGGTTAGGGAGAGGAGAGACCCAGTACTTC.

V gene TRBV5-5 combines with J gene TRBJ1-2; tentatively, D is TRBD1 (6 bases). V gave up 5 bases and J gave up 8 bases, with 25 bases separating them. The V gene's germline CDR1 is SGHKS and CDR2 YYEKEE (reference sequence). This CDR3 contains 16 residues. The CDR3 DNA follows: TGTGCCAGCAGATGGACCGGGACAAGAAATGGGGGAGGCTACACCTTC. Its translation is CASRWTGTRNGGGYTF. The full variable domain, in which reference TRBV5-5 and TRBJ1-2 provide the parts outside the CDR3, is DAGVTQSPTHLIKTRGQQVTLRCSPISGHKSVSWYQQVLGQGPQFIFQYYEKEERGRGNFPDRFSARQFPNYSSELNVNALLLGDSALYLCASRWTGTRNGGGYTFGSGTRLTVV.

The chain couples TRBV5-1 to TRBJ2-7, with 8 bases that match TRBD1. The V segment lost 0 bases and the J segment 4 bases; nucleotides outside the gene matches: 6. Germline V gene data show CDR1 as SGHRS and CDR2 as YFSETQ. The CDR3 is 15 amino acids. CDR3 nucleotide sequence: TGCGCCAGCAGCTTGGGGGCAGGGGGCAGGTACGAGCAGTACTTC. Translated: CASSLGAGGRYEQYF.

V usage is TRBV7-9 and J usage is TRBJ1-2; possibly TRBD1 for D (6 bases). With 4 bases removed from V and 8 bases from J, the gap between germline ends came to 11 bases. From germline, CDR1 is SEHNR and CDR2 FQNEAQ (reference sequence). The CDR3 sequence is 12 residues long. The DNA of the CDR3 is TGTGCCAGCAGCTGGGGGCCCGGGGGCTACACCTTC. Translated: CASSWGPGGYTF.

V and J are TRBV24-1 and TRBJ2-2; D gene unclear. This CDR3 has 13 amino acids. CDR1 and CDR2 (germline): KGHDR, SFDVKD. Trimming took off 1 base at V and 6 bases at J, with 5 bases between the two ends. CDR3 sequence (DNA): TGTGCCACCAGTGATTTAGAGGCCGGGGAGCTGTTTTTT. Protein product: CATSDLEAGELFF.

This sequence joins TRBV7-3 and TRBJ2-5; D is unclear. This CDR3 has 16 residues. CDR1 SGHTA and CDR2 FQGTGA come from the germline V gene. V was pared by 5 bases and J by 1 base, with 17 bases between. The CDR3 coding sequence is TGTGCCAGCAGCATTAGAGGTGCAGTTCGCCAAGAGACCCAGTACTTC. Translated, it gives CASSIRGAVRQETQYF.

This rearrangement joins TRBV6-5 to TRBJ2-3; possibly TRBD2 for D (5 bases). Per the germline V gene, CDR1 is MNHEY and CDR2 is SVGAGI. CDR3 length: 14 amino acids. The V gene lost 2 bases and the J gene lost 4 bases, with 10 bases spanning the gap. Here the CDR3 reads CASSYGQEADTQYF. The CDR3 DNA follows: TGTGCCAGCAGTTACGGGCAGGAGGCAGATACGCAGTATTTT.

The rearrangement uses TRBV29-1 and TRBJ2-2, with TRBD2 matching over 13 bases. J lost 7 bases, V lost 4 bases, and 6 bases had no gene match. The CDR3 has 15 amino acids. Germline-derived CDR1 and CDR2 are SQVTM and ANQGSEA. The DNA of the CDR3 is TGCAGCGTTGGGACTAGCGGGAGTTCCGGCGGGGAGCTGTTTTTT. Protein sequence: CSVGTSGSSGGELFF.

The rearrangement links TRBV28 to TRBJ1-5, with 8 positions matching TRBD1. The CDR3 loop spans 18 amino acids. V dropped 5 bases and J dropped 3; count of bases not matched to a gene: 15. Germline values: CDR1 MDHEN, CDR2 SYDVKM. The CDR3 protein is CASSRLRMTGADNQPQHF. The CDR3 coding sequence is TGTGCCAGCAGTCGACTACGGATGACAGGGGCTGACAATCAGCCCCAGCATTTT.

This clone has just one count. The V call is TRBV7-2, the J call TRBJ2-2; perhaps TRBD2 as D (6 bases). This CDR3 has 16 amino acids. In germline, CDR1 is SGHTA, CDR2 FQGNSA. V lost 5 bases, J lost 3 bases, and 16 bases lay in between. The CDR3 here is CASSLQGSGHTGELFF. DNA for the CDR3: TGTGCCAGCAGCCTCCAGGGTAGCGGTCACACCGGGGAGCTGTTTTTT.

This clone has more than one count but fewer than ten. The rearrangement joins TRBV7-2 to TRBJ1-6; D is unclear. The V end lost 0 bases, the J end lost 6 bases, and 12 bases lay between the germline ends. This CDR3 contains 16 residues. The germline V gene encodes CDR1 SGHTA and CDR2 FQGNSA. DNA of the CDR3: TGTGCCAGCAGCTTAGCGTATGTGGGCCTTAATTCACCCCTCCACTTT. This translates into CASSLAYVGLNSPLHF.

V usage is TRBV9 and J usage is TRBJ2-5; 11 bases fit TRBD2. This CDR3 is built from 16 residues. After removal of 0 bases from V and 4 bases from J, the junction contained 5 bases not matched to a gene. Germline assignment: CDR1 SGDLS and CDR2 YYNGEE. The CDR3 is CASSVALAGGGETQYF. The CDR3 DNA reads TGTGCCAGCAGCGTAGCCCTAGCGGGAGGAGGAGAGACCCAGTACTTC.

This clone was picked up a small number of times. The gene calls are TRBV6-6 and TRBJ2-7; D is possibly TRBD1 (6 bases). Germline V lookup: CDR1 MNHNY, CDR2 SVGAGI (reference sequence). The CDR3 loop spans 14 amino acids. The V gene lost 6 bases and the J gene lost 0 bases, with 12 bases spanning the gap. CDR3 bases: TGTGCCAGCAGCCCTGGACAGTTCTCCTACGAGCAGTACTTC. This gives the protein CASSPGQFSYEQYF.

The chain carries TRBV24-1 and TRBJ2-3; no firm D call. This CDR3 region has 13 residues. Trimming took off 5 bases at V and 3 bases at J, with 8 bases between the two ends. Germline CDR1 is KGHDR and CDR2 is SFDVKD. In DNA form, the CDR3 reads TGTGCCACCAGTGTCTATGGTACAGATACGCAGTATTTT. This codes for CATSVYGTDTQYF.

The chain carries TRBV12-3 or TRBV12-4 and TRBJ1-1; 9 bases are a match to TRBD1. Trimming removed 6 bases from V and 13 bases from J; junction bases left unmatched: 9. CDR3 length: 12 amino acids. The CDR3 spells CASSPDRGSVFF. The CDR3 DNA reads TGTGCCAGCAGCCCGGACAGGGGTAGCGTTTTCTTT.